What follows are 20 T cell receptor beta chains derived from one specimen sequenced in a study of cytotoxic CD8 clonotypes in ibrutinib-treated CLL. Some clones are missing from TCRdb's copy, which holds only in-frame ones; the method was immunoSEQ multiplex PCR. The sample has 150,000 or so clones, roughly 88% seen once; the top ten hold roughly 3%. The specimen was PBMCs, collected at disease progression, from a patient treated with ibrutinib. These TCRs come from a human donor with chronic lymphocytic leukemia.

The chain joins TRBV10-2 to TRBJ2-2; 9 positions agree with TRBD1. V lost 7 bases to trimming and J lost 5 bases; unmatched junction nucleotides: 17. This CDR3 is 18 amino acids long. From germline, CDR1 is WSHSY and CDR2 SAAADI. For the CDR3, the DNA is TGCGCCAGCAAATGGGCACCGGGACAGGGTTTGAGTACCGGGGAGCTGTTTTTT. This translates into CASKWAPGQGLSTGELFF.

This chain connects TRBV14 to TRBJ2-5; 7 bases are a match to TRBD2. CDR1 and CDR2 from the germline V gene are SGHDN and FVKESK. After removal of 4 bases from V and 1 base from J, the junction contained 9 bases not matched to a gene. The CDR3 totals 16 residues. The CDR3 nucleotides are TGTGCCAGCAGCCCGCCCTCGGGACTACTCCAAGAGACCCAGTACTTC. It translates to CASSPPSGLLQETQYF.

Only one count was recorded for this clone. This sequence joins TRBV5-1 and TRBJ2-1, with D tentatively TRBD1 (6 bases). Germline CDR1 and CDR2: SGHRS and YFSETQ. V was pared by 3 bases and J by 0 bases, with 22 bases between. CDR3 length: 19 residues. CDR3 sequence: CASSSTGGAQGSSYNEQFF. DNA for the CDR3: TGCGCCAGCAGCTCTACTGGTGGTGCACAGGGCAGCTCCTACAATGAGCAGTTCTTC.

The chain uses TRBV30 and TRBJ1-5; 8 bases are a match to TRBD1. Germline lookup yields CDR1 GTSNPN and CDR2 SVGIG (reference sequence). The trim removed 1 base at V and 4 bases at J, leaving 9 bases unmatched. CDR3 length: 16 residues. The CDR3 sequence is CAWSGGGQGANQPQHF. The CDR3 nucleotides are TGTGCCTGGAGTGGAGGCGGACAGGGCGCAAATCAGCCCCAGCATTTT.

The rearrangement uses TRBV10-1 and TRBJ2-1; 15 bases match TRBD2. The CDR3 runs 17 residues. CDR1 and CDR2 (germline): WNHNN, SYGVQD (reference sequence). The ends lost 2 bases at V and 8 bases at J; junction bases unmatched: 7. In nucleotides, the CDR3 is TGCGCCAGCAGTGAGGGTGGACTAGCGGGAGGGCCAGATGAGCAGTTCTTC. Protein sequence: CASSEGGLAGGPDEQFF.

V gene TRBV27 combines with J gene TRBJ2-1; 8 bases match TRBD2. CDR1 is MNHEY and CDR2 is SMNVEV in the germline V gene (reference sequence). Losses at the gene ends were 5 bases for V and 2 bases for J; bases not matched to a gene: 8. The CDR3 has 16 residues. The CDR3, as DNA: TGTGCCAGCAGTGTCATCGGGAGGGTCGCCTACAATGAGCAGTTCTTC. It is translated as CASSVIGRVAYNEQFF.

The chain combines TRBV6-5 with TRBJ2-7, with 8 bases fitting TRBD1. The junction had 6 bases not matched to a gene; V was cut back by 6 bases and J by 2 bases. This CDR3 has 14 amino acids. Germline CDR1 is MNHEY and CDR2 is SVGAGI. The CDR3 reads CASRETGVAYEQYF. CDR3 sequence (DNA): TGTGCCAGCAGGGAGACAGGGGTTGCCTACGAGCAGTACTTC.

In this sample, this clone turned up many times. V and J are TRBV2 and TRBJ2-7, with TRBD2 matching 8 bases. Germline loops: CDR1 SNHLY, CDR2 FYNNEI. CDR3 length: 15 residues. Unmatched junction bases numbered 11, after V lost 6 bases and J lost 4 bases. The CDR3 is CASSELLAANYEQYF. Written as DNA, the CDR3 is TGTGCCAGCAGCGAACTACTAGCGGCCAATTACGAGCAGTACTTC.

The chain combines TRBV7-9 with TRBJ2-2, with D hard to call. Germline CDR1 is SEHNR and CDR2 is FQNEAQ (reference sequence). This CDR3 is 15 amino acids long. Between the trimmed V and J ends, which lost 1 base and 6 bases, there was a span of 12 bases. Here the CDR3 reads CASSLVQTGAGELFF. The CDR3 DNA reads TGTGCCAGCAGCTTAGTGCAAACCGGTGCCGGGGAGCTGTTTTTT.

This chain uses TRBV11-3 with TRBJ2-1; D not certain. V lost 5 bases, J lost 6 bases, and 17 bases lay in between. This CDR3 has 15 residues. In germline, CDR1 is SGHNT, CDR2 YENEEA. CDR3 residues: CASSPGGRITNEQFF. The CDR3 nucleotides are TGTGCCAGCAGCCCAGGTGGGCGGATTACCAATGAGCAGTTCTTC.

This chain joins TRBV9 and TRBJ2-5; D is possibly TRBD1 (6 bases). There are 14 residues in the CDR3. CDR1 and CDR2 from the germline V gene are SGDLS and YYNGEE. V was cut by 3 bases and J by 5 bases, with 14 bases left in between. CDR3 amino acids: CASSGGQPEETQYF. In DNA form, the CDR3 reads TGTGCCAGCAGCGGAGGACAGCCGGAGGAGACCCAGTACTTC.

This chain joins TRBV5-6 and TRBJ2-2, with 11 positions matching TRBD2. This CDR3 is built from 17 residues. V dropped 2 bases and J dropped 0; count of bases not matched to a gene: 3. Germline V lookup: CDR1 SGHDT, CDR2 YYEEEE. The CDR3 reads CASSLIAGGANTGELFF. CDR3 nucleotide sequence: TGTGCCAGCAGCTTAATAGCGGGAGGGGCGAACACCGGGGAGCTGTTTTTT.

The V call is TRBV18, the J call TRBJ2-7; TRBD1 might be the D (5 bases). V lost 6 bases, J lost 0 bases, and 12 bases lay in between. Germline CDR1 reads KGHSH; CDR2 reads LQKENI. This CDR3 spans 14 amino acids. The DNA for the CDR3 is TGTGCCAGCTCCACGACAGAAACCTCCTACGAGCAGTACTTC. Translating it yields CASSTTETSYEQYF.

This chain links TRBV28 with TRBJ2-7, with TRBD1 matching 12 bases. Germline V lookup: CDR1 MDHEN, CDR2 SYDVKM. The CDR3 has 15 residues. The ends lost 7 bases at V and 7 bases at J; junction bases unmatched: 11. CDR3 DNA sequence: TGTGCCAGCACCCCGGGGACAGGGGGCCGGGGGGAGCAGTACTTC. This codes for CASTPGTGGRGEQYF. Drawing the rest from reference TRBV28 and TRBJ2-7, the complete variable domain is DVKVTQSSRYLVKRTGEKVFLECVQDMDHENMFWYRQDPGLGLRLIYFSYDVKMKEKGDIPEGYSVSREKKERFSLILESASTNQTSMYLCASTPGTGGRGEQYFGPGTRLTVT.

The chain carries TRBV19 and TRBJ1-2; 7 bases line up with TRBD1. CDR3 length: 14 amino acids. V shed 4 bases and J 5 bases; nucleotides not matched to a gene: 7. Germline-derived CDR1 and CDR2 are LNHDA and SQIVND (reference sequence). The CDR3 DNA follows: TGTGCCAGTAGTAGGGAGGACAGGACATATGGCTACACCTTC. It yields the protein CASSREDRTYGYTF.

The V and J genes are TRBV5-1 and TRBJ2-5; TRBD2 aligns across 14 bases. Germline V lookup: CDR1 SGHRS, CDR2 YFSETQ. CDR3 length: 19 amino acids. Germline trimming cut 0 bases from V and 5 bases from J; bases unmatched to any gene: 12. The CDR3 nucleotides are TGCGCCAGCAGCTTGGGGTCTCTAAGGGGACTAGCGGGAGTTGAGACCCAGTACTTC. Protein: CASSLGSLRGLAGVETQYF.

The chain links TRBV5-1 to TRBJ2-7; no reliable D call. This CDR3 is built from 13 residues. Trimming removed 0 bases from V and 3 bases from J, with 7 bases in between. CDR1 SGHRS and CDR2 YFSETQ come from the germline V gene. The CDR3 reads CASSLVVNYEQYF. The CDR3 DNA reads TGCGCCAGCAGCTTGGTGGTAAACTACGAGCAGTACTTC.

The chain carries TRBV4-1 and TRBJ2-1, with D uncertain. Trimming shortened V by 0 bases and J by 4 bases, and 10 bases separated the two germline ends. The CDR3 totals 15 residues. The germline CDR1 and CDR2 sequences are MGHRA and YSYEKL. CDR3 amino acids: CASSQDLAGYNEQFF. The CDR3 DNA sequence: TGCGCCAGCAGCCAAGATTTAGCAGGATACAATGAGCAGTTCTTC.

V usage is TRBV4-1 and J usage is TRBJ2-2; TRBD1 matches at 10 bases. This CDR3 has 21 residues. Germline CDR1 MGHRA, CDR2 YSYEKL. J was trimmed by 5 bases and V by 0 bases; bases with no gene match: 18. This CDR3 reads CASSQDLGTGTGAALTGELFF. CDR3 DNA sequence: TGCGCCAGCAGCCAAGATCTTGGGACCGGGACAGGGGCCGCCTTGACCGGGGAGCTGTTTTTT.

The rearrangement uses TRBV7-2 and TRBJ1-1; D is unresolved. The germline gives CDR1 SGHTA, CDR2 FQGNSA. The CDR3 totals 15 residues. The germline V and J ends were trimmed by 5 bases and 1 base, with 14 bases remaining between them. The CDR3 reads CASSTPTGRNTEAFF. The CDR3 nucleotides are TGTGCCAGCAGCACGCCGACCGGGAGGAACACTGAAGCTTTCTTT.